This T cell receptor beta chain was sequenced during a study of blood T cell repertoires in COVID-19 (dated by TCRdb to 2020 to 2021). For context, the study as a whole: Collaborator samples came from the United States, Italy and Spain and covered acute and convalescent phases of COVID-19. The repertoires were released in a freely available public database meant as a resource for research on the immune response to SARS-CoV-2. Samples came from the ongoing ImmuneRACE study (first 160 participants) plus 1,254 subjects from 6 global collaborators. The sample metadata nearly always contained a de-identified subject ID, COVID-19 status, age in years and sex. Subjects who had been exposed to COVID-19, were actively infected with it, or had recovered from it provided the deeply sampled blood TCRbeta repertoires that made up the dataset. The prospective study material was composed of cDNA or gDNA derived from T cells, B-cell-depleted T cells, or PBMCs. Where available, HLA class I and class II types were obtained from metadata supplied by the sample provider rather than from assay-based typing. Overall study results and their limits: The amount of clinical and demographic metadata varied by source and participant and was provided uncurated.

TCRbeta CDR3 regions were amplified from genomic DNA using the immunoSEQ Assay, a bias-controlled multiplex PCR. The authors' analysis ran thus. Within the assay, amplification of reference gene primers was used to estimate how many nucleated cells each sample contained. To quantify the absolute abundance of each unique TCRbeta CDR3 rearrangement, sequence reads were collapsed and filtered. For each sample, productive Simpson clonality was calculated by taking the square root of Simpson's diversity index across productive rearrangements. TCRdb took this table from immuneACCESS and kept in-frame rearrangements with V and J called. Such tables lack part of the clones; where checked against another copy, unresolved V genes explain under half of the gap, and the rest is unexplained. V and J calls plus clone size are reproduced from that table; the DNA served to infer D and trimming. In this sample the table shows tens of thousands of clones, about 80% of which occur a single time. The top ten hold 8.8% of the sample.

Whole blood was collected in K2EDTA tubes by collaborating institutions according to the institutions' own protocols. For TCRbeta analysis, collaborators shipped samples in one of three forms: frozen whole blood, isolated PBMCs, or DNA extracted from either of those sample types. A word on this clone: The clone's antigen remains unknown. There are no base qualities to consult, and no much larger clone falls within one base.

The germline V gene (reference sequence) yields SEHNR for CDR1 and FQNEAQ for CDR2. The CDR3 runs 16 residues from the cysteine to the phenylalanine. The read is trimmed to its CDR3 DNA, 48 bases read in frame from base 1. The trim is 2 bases for V and 0 bases for J, with a gap of 11 bases between the germline ends. The sample consisted of peripheral blood. The chain links TRBV7-9 with TRBJ2-4; no confident D gene assignment can be made. The source of this sequence is a man in his sixties with acute or convalescent COVID-19. The nucleotide sequence is TGTGCCAGCAGCTTATCCGGGTATATAGCCAAAAACATTCAGTACTTC. It specifies CASSLSGYIAKNIQYF.